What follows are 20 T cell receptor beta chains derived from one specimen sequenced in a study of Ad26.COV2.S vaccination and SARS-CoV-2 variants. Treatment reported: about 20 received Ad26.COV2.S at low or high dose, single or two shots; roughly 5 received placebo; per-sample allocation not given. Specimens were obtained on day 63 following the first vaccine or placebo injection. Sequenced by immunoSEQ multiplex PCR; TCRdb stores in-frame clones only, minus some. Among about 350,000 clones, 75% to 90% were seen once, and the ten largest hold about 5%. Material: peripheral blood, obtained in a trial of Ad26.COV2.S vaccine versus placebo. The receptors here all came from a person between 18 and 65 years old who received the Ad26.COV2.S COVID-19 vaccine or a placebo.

CDR3 nucleotides: TGCAGCGTTGAAAGGCGGGGACTAGCGGGAGATGAGCAGTTCTTC. This encodes CSVERRGLAGDEQFF. This sequence joins TRBV29-1 and TRBJ2-1; TRBD2 agrees at 14 bases. The trim removed 2 bases at V and 8 bases at J, leaving 5 bases unmatched. The CDR3 has 15 residues. The V gene's germline CDR1 is SQVTM and CDR2 ANQGSEA.

This chain's CDR3 is CASSQEAAGPSYEQYF. CDR3 nucleotides: TGCGCCAGCAGCCAAGAGGCGGCAGGGCCCTCCTACGAGCAGTACTTC. The gene calls are TRBV4-1 and TRBJ2-7, with D maybe TRBD1 (5 bases). CDR3 size: 16 residues. V was trimmed by 0 bases and J by 0 bases, leaving 12 bases between them. CDR1 and CDR2 (germline): MGHRA, YSYEKL.

CDR3 region: CSASDKTSGDIAKNIQYF. CDR3 coding DNA: TGCAGTGCTAGTGATAAGACTAGCGGGGACATAGCCAAAAACATTCAGTACTTC. This sequence joins TRBV20-1 and TRBJ2-4; 11 bases are shared with TRBD2. Per the germline V gene, CDR1 is DFQATT and CDR2 is SNEGSKA (reference sequence). The trim removed 3 bases at V and 0 bases at J, leaving 10 bases unmatched. CDR3 size: 18 residues.

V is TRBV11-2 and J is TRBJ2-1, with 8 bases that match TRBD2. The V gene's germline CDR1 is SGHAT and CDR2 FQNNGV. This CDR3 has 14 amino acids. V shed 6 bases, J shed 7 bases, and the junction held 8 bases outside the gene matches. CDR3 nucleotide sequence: TGTGCCAGCAGGCCGGGACTAGGCCCAAATGAGCAGTTCTTC. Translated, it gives CASRPGLGPNEQFF.

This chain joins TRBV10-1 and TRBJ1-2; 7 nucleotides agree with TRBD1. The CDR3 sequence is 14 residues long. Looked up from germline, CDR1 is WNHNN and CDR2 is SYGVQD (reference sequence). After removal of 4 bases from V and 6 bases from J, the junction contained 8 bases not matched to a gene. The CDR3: CASSGTGEGHGYTF. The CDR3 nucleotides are TGCGCCAGCAGTGGAACAGGGGAAGGCCATGGCTACACCTTC.

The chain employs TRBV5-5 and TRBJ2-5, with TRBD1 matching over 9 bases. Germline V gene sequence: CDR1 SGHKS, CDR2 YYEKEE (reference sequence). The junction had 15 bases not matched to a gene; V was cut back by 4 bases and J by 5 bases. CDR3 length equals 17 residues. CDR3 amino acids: CASSPILGTGYVETQYF. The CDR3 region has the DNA TGTGCCAGCAGCCCGATACTGGGGACAGGGTATGTGGAGACCCAGTACTTC.

The CDR3 reads CASSPGQTNTEAFF. The CDR3 region has the DNA TGCGCCAGCAGCCCGGGACAAACGAACACTGAAGCTTTCTTT. The V and J genes are TRBV5-1 and TRBJ1-1; D is possibly TRBD1 (6 bases). This CDR3 is built from 14 residues. Germline CDR1 reads SGHRS; CDR2 reads YFSETQ. The ends were cut back, 4 bases at V and 1 base at J, with 11 bases in the middle.

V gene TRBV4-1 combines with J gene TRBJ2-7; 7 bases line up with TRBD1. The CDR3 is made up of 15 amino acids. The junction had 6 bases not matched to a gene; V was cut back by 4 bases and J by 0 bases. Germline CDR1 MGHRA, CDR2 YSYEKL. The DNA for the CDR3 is TGCGCCAGCAGCCCCATCCGGGACAGCTCCTACGAGCAGTACTTC. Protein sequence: CASSPIRDSSYEQYF.

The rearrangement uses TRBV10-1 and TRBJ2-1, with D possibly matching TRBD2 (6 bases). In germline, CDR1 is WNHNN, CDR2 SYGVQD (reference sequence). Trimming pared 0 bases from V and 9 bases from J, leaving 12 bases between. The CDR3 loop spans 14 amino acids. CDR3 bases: TGCGCCAGCAGTGAGTCGTGGCGGGAAGGTGAGCAGTTCTTC. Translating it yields CASSESWREGEQFF.

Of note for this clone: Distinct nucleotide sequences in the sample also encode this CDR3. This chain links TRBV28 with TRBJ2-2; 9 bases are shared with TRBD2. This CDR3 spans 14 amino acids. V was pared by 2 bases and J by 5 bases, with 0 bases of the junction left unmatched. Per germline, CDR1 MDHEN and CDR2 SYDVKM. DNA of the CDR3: TGTGCCAGCAGTTTAGCGGGAGGGACCGGGGAGCTGTTTTTT. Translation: CASSLAGGTGELFF.

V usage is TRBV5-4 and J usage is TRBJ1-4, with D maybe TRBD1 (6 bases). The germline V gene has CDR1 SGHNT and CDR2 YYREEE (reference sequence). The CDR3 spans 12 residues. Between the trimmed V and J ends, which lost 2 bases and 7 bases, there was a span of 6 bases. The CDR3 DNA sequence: TGTGCCAGCAGCTTACAGGGTGAAAAACTGTTTTTT. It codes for CASSLQGEKLFF.

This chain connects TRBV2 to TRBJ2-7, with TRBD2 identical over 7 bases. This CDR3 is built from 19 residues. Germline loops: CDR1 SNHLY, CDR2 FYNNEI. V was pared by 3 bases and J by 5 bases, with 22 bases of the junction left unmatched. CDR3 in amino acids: CASSDAALRGGGRFDEQYF. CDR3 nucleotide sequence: TGTGCCAGCAGTGATGCCGCCTTGAGAGGTGGCGGGAGATTTGACGAGCAGTACTTC.

CDR3 in DNA: TGTGCCAGCAGCTTTAACCGGGACAAGGAAGCTTTCTTT. The encoded protein is CASSFNRDKEAFF. V gene TRBV11-3 combines with J gene TRBJ1-1; tentative D call: TRBD1 (6 bases). Between the trimmed V and J ends, which lost 3 bases and 8 bases, there was a span of 13 bases. CDR1 and CDR2 from the germline V gene are SGHNT and YENEEA. The CDR3 is made up of 13 amino acids.

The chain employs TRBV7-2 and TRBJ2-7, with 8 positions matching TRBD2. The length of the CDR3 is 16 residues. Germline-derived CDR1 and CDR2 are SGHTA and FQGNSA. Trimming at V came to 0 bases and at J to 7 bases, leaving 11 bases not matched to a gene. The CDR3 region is CASSLAGAGGGREQYF. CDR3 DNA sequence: TGTGCCAGCAGCTTAGCAGGGGCGGGAGGCGGGAGGGAGCAGTACTTC.

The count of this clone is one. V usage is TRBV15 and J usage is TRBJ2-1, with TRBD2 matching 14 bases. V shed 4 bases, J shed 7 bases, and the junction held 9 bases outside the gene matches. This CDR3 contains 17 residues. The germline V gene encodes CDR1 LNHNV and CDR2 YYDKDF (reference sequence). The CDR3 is CATSKGTSGSEGNEQFF. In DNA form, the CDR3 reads TGTGCCACCAGCAAAGGGACTAGCGGGAGCGAGGGTAATGAGCAGTTCTTC.

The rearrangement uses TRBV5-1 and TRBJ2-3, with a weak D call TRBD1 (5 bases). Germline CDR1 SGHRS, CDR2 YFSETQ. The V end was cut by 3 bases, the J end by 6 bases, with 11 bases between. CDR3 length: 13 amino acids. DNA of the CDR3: TGCGCCAGCAGCTCACAGGATCTGGATACGCAGTATTTT. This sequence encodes CASSSQDLDTQYF.

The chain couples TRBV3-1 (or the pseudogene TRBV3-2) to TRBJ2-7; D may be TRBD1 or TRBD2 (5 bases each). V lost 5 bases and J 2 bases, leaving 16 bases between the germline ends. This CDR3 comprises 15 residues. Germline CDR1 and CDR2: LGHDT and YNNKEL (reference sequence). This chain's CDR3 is CASSFGVGDPYEQYF. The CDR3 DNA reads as TGTGCCAGCAGCTTCGGGGTCGGGGACCCCTACGAGCAGTACTTC.

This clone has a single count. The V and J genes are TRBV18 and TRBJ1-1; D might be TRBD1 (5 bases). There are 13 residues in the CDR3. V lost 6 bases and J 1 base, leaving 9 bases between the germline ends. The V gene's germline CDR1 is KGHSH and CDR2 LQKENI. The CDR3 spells CASSQGQNTEAFF. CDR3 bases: TGTGCCAGCTCCCAAGGACAGAACACTGAAGCTTTCTTT.

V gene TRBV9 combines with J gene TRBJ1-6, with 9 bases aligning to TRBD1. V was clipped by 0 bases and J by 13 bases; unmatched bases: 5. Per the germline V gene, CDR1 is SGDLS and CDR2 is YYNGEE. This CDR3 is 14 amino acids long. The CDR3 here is CASSVVGQGDPLHF. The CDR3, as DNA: TGTGCCAGCAGCGTAGTGGGACAGGGTGATCCCCTCCACTTT.

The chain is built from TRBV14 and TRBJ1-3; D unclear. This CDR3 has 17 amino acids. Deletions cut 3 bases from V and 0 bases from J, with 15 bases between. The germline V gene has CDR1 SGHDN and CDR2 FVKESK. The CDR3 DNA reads TGTGCCAGCAGCCACTGGCCGGACGGGAGCTCTGGAAACACCATATATTTT. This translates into CASSHWPDGSSGNTIYF.